Listed below are T cell receptor beta chains from one sample, sequenced in a study of cytomegalovirus exposure and HLA in healthy donors. TCRdb keeps only in-frame clones here, not all; method: immunoSEQ multiplex PCR. The table shows over 200,000 clones, with around 86% occurring only once. What was sequenced was PBMCs. These receptor sequences come from a young woman in good health and CMV-seropositive. Both conserved end residues are part of each CDR3. A D gene is named only where the DNA matches it firmly. Size values are once, few and many counts, or a class for expanded clones, and some rows have none.

clone size,D gene,J gene,V gene,CDR3 DNA,CDR3 protein
NA,NA,TRBJ2-7,TRBV5-1,TGCGCCAGCAGCTACGACAGAATCAACTACGAGCAGTACTTC,CASSYDRINYEQYF
NA,TRBD2,TRBJ2-2,TRBV29-1,TGCAGCGGAGGGACTAGCGGGTCTTCCGGGGAGCTGTTTTTT,CSGGTSGSSGELFF
few,TRBD2,TRBJ2-3,TRBV28,TGTGCCAGCAGTTTATCGGGAGGGGCGGGAGCAGGAGATACGCAGTATTTT,CASSLSGGAGAGDTQYF
NA,TRBD2,TRBJ2-7,TRBV6-5,TGTGCCAGCAGCCGGACTAGCCGTAGCTCCTACGAGCAGTACTTC,CASSRTSRSSYEQYF
once,TRBD1,TRBJ1-4,TRBV7-9,TGTGCCAGCAGCAACCGGGACAGGGGCGGTGAAAAACTGTTTTTT,CASSNRDRGGEKLFF
NA,NA,TRBJ1-1,TRBV6-1,TGTGCCACCTCAGAGAACACTGAAGCTTTCTTT,CATSENTEAFF
NA,TRBD1,TRBJ1-2,TRBV19,TGTGCCAGTAGTAGGAAGCACGGGACAGCGAATAACTATGGCTACACCTTC,CASSRKHGTANNYGYTF
once,NA,TRBJ1-5,TRBV6-6,TGTGCCAGCAGTAACAGTCTCGGTCAGCCCCAGCATTTT,CASSNSLGQPQHF
NA,TRBD1,TRBJ1-1,TRBV6-1,TGTGCCAGCAGTGACAGGGGGCACACTGAAGCTTTCTTT,CASSDRGHTEAFF
NA,TRBD2,TRBJ2-7,TRBV19,TGTGCCACCCGCCCGGCCGGGACTAGCCTAAGCTCCTACGAGCAGTACTTC,CATRPAGTSLSSYEQYF
NA,TRBD2,TRBJ2-1,TRBV28,TGTGCCAGCAGTTTACGGACTAGCGGGGTCGGGGGGCAGTTCTTC,CASSLRTSGVGGQFF
NA,TRBD1,TRBJ2-7,TRBV27,TGTGCCAGCAGTCGTGATGGGACAGGGGCCTACGAGCAGTACTTC,CASSRDGTGAYEQYF
NA,NA,TRBJ2-2,TRBV9,TGTGCCAGCAATAACAGGGCAAACACCGGGGAGCTGTTTTTT,CASNNRANTGELFF
once,TRBD2,TRBJ2-7,TRBV15,TGTGCCACCAGCAGAGAAGGACTAGTCGGTTCCTACGAGCAGTACTTC,CATSREGLVGSYEQYF
NA,NA,TRBJ1-3,TRBV28,TGTGCCAGCAGTTTAGGGAGGGGGGGAAACACCATATATTTT,CASSLGRGGNTIYF
NA,NA,TRBJ2-3,TRBV11-2,TGTGCCAGCAGCTCCGGGACTTCCAACACAGATACGCAGTATTTT,CASSSGTSNTDTQYF
NA,TRBD1,TRBJ1-2,TRBV4-1,TGCGCCAGCAGCCACCCCGGACAGGGCGGGGTCTATGGCTACACCTTC,CASSHPGQGGVYGYTF
NA,TRBD1,TRBJ1-2,TRBV19,TGTGCCAGTAGTGTACAGGGGCGGGATGGCTACACCTTC,CASSVQGRDGYTF
once,TRBD2,TRBJ2-7,TRBV9,TGTGCCAGCAGCGCGGCGGGGGGTAGCGCCTACGAGCAGTACTTC,CASSAAGGSAYEQYF
NA,TRBD1,TRBJ1-2,TRBV27,TGTGCCAGCAGTTCCTCCGGGACAGGCAACTATGGCTACACCTTC,CASSSSGTGNYGYTF
once,NA,TRBJ1-4,TRBV9,TGTGCCAGCAGCGTCGACAGGTCGCGAGAAAAACTGTTTTTT,CASSVDRSREKLFF
NA,NA,TRBJ1-4,TRBV6-6,TGTGCCAGCAGTTACGGCGGCGCCGATGAAAAACTGTTTTTT,CASSYGGADEKLFF
once,TRBD2,TRBJ2-7,TRBV4-2,TGTGCCAGCAGCCCCTCCCCGGGAGGTTCCTACGAGCAGTACTTC,CASSPSPGGSYEQYF
NA,NA,TRBJ2-7,TRBV14,TGTGCCAGCAGCCAAGATCGGGATAGTGGCGGGATAAGACCCAATACTTACGAGCAGTACTTC,CASSQDRDSGGIRPNTYEQYF
NA,NA,TRBJ1-2,TRBV19,TGTGCCAGTAGTATAGATCTGCGCCGGACTCACGACACCAACTATGGCTACACCTTC,CASSIDLRRTHDTNYGYTF
few,NA,TRBJ1-1,TRBV29-1,TGCAGCGTTTGCGCCGGGAACATGAACACTGAAGCTTTCTTT,CSVCAGNMNTEAFF
few,NA,TRBJ2-7,TRBV19,TGTGCCACGGCCGACAGTTCCTACGAGCAGTACTTC,CATADSSYEQYF
NA,NA,TRBJ1-5,TRBV5-6,TGTGCCAGCAGCTTGTTCCAGGGTTTCTGGGATCAGCCCCAGCATTTT,CASSLFQGFWDQPQHF
few,TRBD1,TRBJ1-2,TRBV2,TGTGCCAGCAGTACCGGGACAGGGTTTGGCTACACCTTC,CASSTGTGFGYTF
NA,NA,TRBJ1-3,TRBV5-4,TGTGCCAGCAGCTCCACCGGGCGGGGCAGTGGGGACACCATATATTTT,CASSSTGRGSGDTIYF
NA,NA,TRBJ1-2,TRBV5-1,TGCGCCAGCAGCTTGGACCCGGGAGCTATAAACTATGGCTACACCTTC,CASSLDPGAINYGYTF
NA,TRBD2,TRBJ2-7,TRBV30,TGTGCCTGGAGTCAGGGACTAGCGGGGTCCTACGAGCAGTACTTC,CAWSQGLAGSYEQYF
NA,NA,TRBJ1-1,TRBV19,TGTGCCAGTAGTATAAATGAGGGCACTGAAGCTTTCTTT,CASSINEGTEAFF
once,NA,TRBJ1-3,TRBV7-2,TGTGCCAGCAGCTGGACACTAACCGGGCTTATTGGCTCTGGAAACACCATATATTTT,CASSWTLTGLIGSGNTIYF
NA,NA,TRBJ2-7,TRBV5-1,TGCGCCAGCAGCTTGACAGGTGATTTCTACGAGCAGTACTTC,CASSLTGDFYEQYF
once,TRBD2,TRBJ2-5,TRBV7-6,TGTGCCAGCCCTTCGGGAGGCGGGGGGACCCAGTACTTC,CASPSGGGGTQYF
NA,NA,TRBJ1-2,TRBV18,TGTGCCAGCTCACCCGACAAGAACTATGGCTACACCTTC,CASSPDKNYGYTF
NA,NA,TRBJ1-5,TRBV11-2,TGTGCCAGCAGCCTCGAGAGGGGGCAGCCCCAGCATTTT,CASSLERGQPQHF
NA,TRBD2,TRBJ2-2,TRBV27,TGTGCCAGCAGTTTAGGGACTAGCGGTAACACCGGGGAGCTGTTTTTT,CASSLGTSGNTGELFF
few,TRBD1,TRBJ2-7,TRBV6-1,TGTGCCACCGACAGGGTCGTATTTGACGAGCAGTACTTC,CATDRVVFDEQYF
NA,TRBD1,TRBJ2-3,TRBV5-1,TGCGCCAGCAGCTCCCCGGACAGGTATACGCAGTATTTT,CASSSPDRYTQYF
NA,TRBD1,TRBJ2-7,TRBV6-5,TGTGCCAGCAGTTACTCCGGGACAGGGGCATTTTACGAGCAGTACTTC,CASSYSGTGAFYEQYF
NA,TRBD1,TRBJ2-2,TRBV29-1,TGCAGCGTTAGGGACAGGGCTGGCACCGGGGAGCTGTTTTTT,CSVRDRAGTGELFF
once,NA,TRBJ2-3,TRBV6-6,TGTGCCAGCGCGCACAGTCTGTTAAACACAGATACGCAGTATTTT,CASAHSLLNTDTQYF
NA,TRBD1,TRBJ1-5,TRBV20-1,TGCCGGACAGGGAATCAGCCCCAGCATTTT,CRTGNQPQHF
many,TRBD2,TRBJ2-7,TRBV11-2,TGTGCCAGCAGCCCCCAGGTCCGGGAGGTGGATTACGAGCAGTACTTC,CASSPQVREVDYEQYF